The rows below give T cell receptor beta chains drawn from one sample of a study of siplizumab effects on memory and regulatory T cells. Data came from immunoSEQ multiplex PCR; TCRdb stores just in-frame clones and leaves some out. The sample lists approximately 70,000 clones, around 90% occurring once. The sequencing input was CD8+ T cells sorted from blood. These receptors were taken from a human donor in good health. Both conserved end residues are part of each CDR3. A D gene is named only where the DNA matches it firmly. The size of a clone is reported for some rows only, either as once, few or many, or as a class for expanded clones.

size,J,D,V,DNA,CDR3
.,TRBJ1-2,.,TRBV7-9,TGTGCCAGCAGCTTAGAACAGAGCTATGGCTACACCTTC,CASSLEQSYGYTF
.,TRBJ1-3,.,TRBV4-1,TGCGCCAGCAGCCAAGGACCGTTCTCTGGAAACACCATATATTTT,CASSQGPFSGNTIYF
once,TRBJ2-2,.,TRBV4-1,TGCGCCAGCAGCCATAGCGGCGGGGAGCTGTTTTTT,CASSHSGGELFF
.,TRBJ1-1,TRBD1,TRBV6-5,TGTGCCAGCAGCATGACAGGGGCGAACACTGAAGCTTTCTTT,CASSMTGANTEAFF
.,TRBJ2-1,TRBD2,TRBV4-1,TGCGCCAGCAGCCCCTACCCCCCTAGCGGGAGCCAGAATGAGCAGTTCTTC,CASSPYPPSGSQNEQFF
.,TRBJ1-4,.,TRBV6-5,TGTGCCAGCAGTTACTTCAAAACAACTAATGAAAAACTGTTTTTT,CASSYFKTTNEKLFF
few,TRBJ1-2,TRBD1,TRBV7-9,TGTGCCAGCAGCGGATGGACAGGGGGCGATAACTATGGCTACACCTTC,CASSGWTGGDNYGYTF
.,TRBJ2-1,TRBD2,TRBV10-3,TGTGCCAGTAGTAGCGGGGGGAAGGATGAGCAGTTCTTC,CASSSGGKDEQFF
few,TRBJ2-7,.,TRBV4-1,TGCGCCAGCAGCCAAGATCGAGGAGTGGGACACGAGTACTTC,CASSQDRGVGHEYF
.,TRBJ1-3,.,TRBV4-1,TGCGCCAGCAGCCTGATACACGACTCTGGAAACACCATATATTTT,CASSLIHDSGNTIYF
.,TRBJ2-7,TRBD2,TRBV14,TGTGCCAGCAGCCAACTAGCGGGGGACGATAGAGAGCAGTACTTC,CASSQLAGDDREQYF
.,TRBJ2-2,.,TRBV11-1,TGTGCCAGCAGCCCAGAATTCACCGGGGAGCTGTTTTTT,CASSPEFTGELFF
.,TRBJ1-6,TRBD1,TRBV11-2,TGTGCCAGCAGCCCAGGGGGGGGGCCCTATAATTCACCCCTCCACTTT,CASSPGGGPYNSPLHF
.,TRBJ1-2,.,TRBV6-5,TGTGCCAGCAGTGGACAGAACTATGGCTACACCTTC,CASSGQNYGYTF
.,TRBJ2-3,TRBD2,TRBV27,TGTGCCAGCAGGCTAGCGGGGGGGAGCACAGATACGCAGTATTTT,CASRLAGGSTDTQYF
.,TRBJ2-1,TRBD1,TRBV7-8,TGTGCCAGCAGCGAAAGGACAGGTATAGGTGAGCAGTTCTTC,CASSERTGIGEQFF
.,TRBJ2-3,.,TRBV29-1,TGCAGTTATACCCCCAGGGAGGACACGGATACGCAGTATTTT,CSYTPREDTDTQYF
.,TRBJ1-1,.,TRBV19,TGTGCCAGTAGTGGCTGGGGTGGCACTGAAGCTTTCTTT,CASSGWGGTEAFF
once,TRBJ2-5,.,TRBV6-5,TGTGCCAGTTTTGACCCAAAAGAGACCCAGTACTTC,CASFDPKETQYF
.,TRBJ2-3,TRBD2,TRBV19,TGTGCCAGTAGTATCTGGGCGGGGGGGGACACAGATACGCAGTATTTT,CASSIWAGGDTDTQYF
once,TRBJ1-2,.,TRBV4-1,TGCGCCAGCAGCCAAGTGTCCGCTATTGGCTATGGCTACACCTTC,CASSQVSAIGYGYTF
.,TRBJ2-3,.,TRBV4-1,TGCGCCAGCAGCCAAGAAACTTACAGCCCAGATACGCAGTATTTT,CASSQETYSPDTQYF
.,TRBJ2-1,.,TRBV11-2,TGTGCCAGCAGCTTAGTTACTTACACGAGCTCCTACAATGAGCAGTTCTTC,CASSLVTYTSSYNEQFF
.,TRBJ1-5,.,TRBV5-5,TGTGCCAGCAGCTCGGGACCGAGCAATCAGCCCCAGCATTTT,CASSSGPSNQPQHF
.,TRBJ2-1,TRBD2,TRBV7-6,TGTGCCAGCAGCCCCGGGACTAGCGGGGCCCTATACAATGAGCAGTTCTTC,CASSPGTSGALYNEQFF
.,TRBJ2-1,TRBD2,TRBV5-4,TGTGCCAGCAGCACGGGACTAGGGACTAGTGTGGGCAATGAGCAGTTCTTC,CASSTGLGTSVGNEQFF
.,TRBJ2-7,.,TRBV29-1,TGCAGCGTTGAAGAGGATTCGTATTCCTACGAGCAGCACTTC,CSVEEDSYSYEQHF
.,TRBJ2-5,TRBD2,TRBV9,TGTGCCAGCAGCGGGTGGGGCGGGAGTGAGACCCAGTACTTC,CASSGWGGSETQYF
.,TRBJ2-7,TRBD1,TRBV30,TGTGCCTGGGACAGGGCCGTCTCCTACGAGCAGTACTTC,CAWDRAVSYEQYF
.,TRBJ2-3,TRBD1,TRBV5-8,TGTGCCAGCAGCTTAGGGACAGGATTTCCAGATACGCAGTATTTT,CASSLGTGFPDTQYF
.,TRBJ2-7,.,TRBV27,TGTGCCAGCAGTGACCCTAATCTCGACAGCCCCTACGAGCAGTACTTC,CASSDPNLDSPYEQYF
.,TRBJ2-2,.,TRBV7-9,TGTGCCAGCAGCTCCCAAGGATCGAACACCGGGGAGCTGTTTTTT,CASSSQGSNTGELFF
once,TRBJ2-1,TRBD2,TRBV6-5,TGTGCCAGCAGCTCCGGGACTAGCGGTTACAATGAGCAGTTCTTC,CASSSGTSGYNEQFF
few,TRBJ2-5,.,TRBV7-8,TGTGCCAGCAGCTCCATGACAGACAGCATATCGGAGACCCAGTACTTC,CASSSMTDSISETQYF
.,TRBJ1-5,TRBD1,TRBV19,TGTGCCAGTACTCCGCCAGGGGGGAGCAATCAGCCCCAGCATTTT,CASTPPGGSNQPQHF
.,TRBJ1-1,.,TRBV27,TGTGCCAGCAGTCCCCTTGGGGACACTGAAGCTTTCTTT,CASSPLGDTEAFF
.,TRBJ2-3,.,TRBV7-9,TGTGCCAGCAGCTTAGACAAATCGAGCACAGATACGCAGTATTTT,CASSLDKSSTDTQYF
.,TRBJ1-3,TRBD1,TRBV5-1,TGCGCCAGCAGCTTGGGGGGACAGATCTCTGGAAACACCATATATTTT,CASSLGGQISGNTIYF
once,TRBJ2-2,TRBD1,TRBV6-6,TGTGCCAGCAGTTACTCGAGCAGGGGGCCGACCGGGGAGCTGTTTTTT,CASSYSSRGPTGELFF
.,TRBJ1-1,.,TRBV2,TGTGCCAGCAGCCCGACAGGTTCTGGGAACACTGAAGCTTTCTTT,CASSPTGSGNTEAFF
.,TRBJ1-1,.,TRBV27,TGTGCCAGCAGTTGGGAAGGACCGAACACTGAAGCTTTCTTT,CASSWEGPNTEAFF
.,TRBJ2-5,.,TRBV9,TGTGCCAGCAGCTCGGGGCGGCTAACCCAAGAGACCCAGTACTTC,CASSSGRLTQETQYF